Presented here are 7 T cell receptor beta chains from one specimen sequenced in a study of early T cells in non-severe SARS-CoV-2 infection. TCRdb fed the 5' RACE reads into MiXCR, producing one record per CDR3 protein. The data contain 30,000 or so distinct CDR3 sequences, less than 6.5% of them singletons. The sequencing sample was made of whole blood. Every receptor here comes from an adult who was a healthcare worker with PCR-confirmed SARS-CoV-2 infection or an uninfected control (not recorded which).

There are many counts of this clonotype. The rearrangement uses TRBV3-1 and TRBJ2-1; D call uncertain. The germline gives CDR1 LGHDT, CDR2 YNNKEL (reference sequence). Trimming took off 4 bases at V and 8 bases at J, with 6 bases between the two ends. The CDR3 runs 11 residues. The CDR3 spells CASSLFDEQFF. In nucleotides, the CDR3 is TGTGCCAGCAGCCTCTTCGATGAGCAGTTCTTC.

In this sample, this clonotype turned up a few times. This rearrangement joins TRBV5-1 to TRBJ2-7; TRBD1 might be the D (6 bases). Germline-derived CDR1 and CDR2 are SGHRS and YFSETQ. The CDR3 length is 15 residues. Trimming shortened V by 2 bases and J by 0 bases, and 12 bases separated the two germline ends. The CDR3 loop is CASSFLDRPSYEQYF. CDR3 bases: TGCGCCAGCAGCTTTCTTGACAGGCCCTCCTACGAGCAGTACTTC.

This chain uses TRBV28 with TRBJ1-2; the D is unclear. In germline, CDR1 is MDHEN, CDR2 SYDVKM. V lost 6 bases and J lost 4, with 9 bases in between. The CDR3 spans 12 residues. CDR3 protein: CASRPSVYGYTF. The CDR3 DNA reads TGTGCCAGCAGGCCGAGCGTCTATGGCTACACCTTC.

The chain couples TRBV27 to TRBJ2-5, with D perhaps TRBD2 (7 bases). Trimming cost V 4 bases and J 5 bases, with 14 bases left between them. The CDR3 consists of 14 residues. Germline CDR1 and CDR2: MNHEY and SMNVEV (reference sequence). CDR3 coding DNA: TGTGCCAGCAGTTACGGGGGGCCGGTCGAGACCCAGTACTTC. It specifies CASSYGGPVETQYF.

The CDR3 bases are TGTGCCAGCAGCTCGAGCGAGAGGAGCCTTGGGGAGCAGTTCTTC. Its translation is CASSSSERSLGEQFF. The gene calls are TRBV7-9 and TRBJ2-1; D uncertain. The germline V and J ends were trimmed by 4 bases and 10 bases, with 20 bases remaining between them. Germline CDR1 SEHNR, CDR2 FQNEAQ (reference sequence). This CDR3 comprises 15 residues.

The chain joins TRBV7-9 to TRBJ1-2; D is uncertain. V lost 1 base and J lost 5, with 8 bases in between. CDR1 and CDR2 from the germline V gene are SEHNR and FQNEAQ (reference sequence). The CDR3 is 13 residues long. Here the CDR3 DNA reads TGTGCCAGCAGCTTAGAAGCAGCTTATGGCTACACCTTC. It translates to CASSLEAAYGYTF.

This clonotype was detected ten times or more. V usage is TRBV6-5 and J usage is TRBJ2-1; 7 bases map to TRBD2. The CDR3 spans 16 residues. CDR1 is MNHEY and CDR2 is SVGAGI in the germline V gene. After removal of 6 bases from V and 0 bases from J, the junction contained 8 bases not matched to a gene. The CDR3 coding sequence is TGTGCCAGCAGAGATAGCGGGTTCAGCTCCTACAATGAGCAGTTCTTC. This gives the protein CASRDSGFSSYNEQFF.